Listed below are T cell receptor beta chains from one sample, sequenced in a study of OX40 agonist ivuxolimab in advanced cancers. Clones were sequenced by immunoSEQ multiplex PCR, and TCRdb holds only the in-frame ones, with some missing. There are about 61,000 clones in the sample; approximately 90% occur only once, and approximately 1.3% lies in the top ten. Sequencing was performed on CD4+ or CD8+ T cells sorted from blood, taken in a trial of the OX40 agonist ivuxolimab. These receptors all come from an adult with an advanced solid tumor such as melanoma, head and neck, liver or kidney cancer. Each CDR3 is given with its conserved first and last residue.

j_call | v_call | cdr3_length | cdr3_aa
TRBJ1-4 | TRBV5-1 | 15 | CASSLVGATNEKLFF
TRBJ2-7 | TRBV27 | 14 | CASRGLAGNYEQYF
TRBJ2-1 | TRBV18 | 14 | CASSLLARGGEQFF
TRBJ2-1 | TRBV29-1 | 8 | CSVEDSFF
TRBJ1-3 | TRBV6-1 | 15 | CASLKSRARGNTIYF
TRBJ1-1 | TRBV4-2 | 14 | CASSLVGEGAEAFF
TRBJ1-2 | TRBV5-1 | 17 | CASRPPSVGDWDYGYTF
TRBJ2-2 | TRBV2 | 13 | CATAGTLRGELFF
TRBJ1-1 | TRBV19 | 14 | CASSLTHWGTEAFF
TRBJ1-3 | TRBV12-5 | 14 | CASGDRVSGNTIYF
TRBJ2-1 | TRBV6-1 | 14 | CASSLTGFVTEQFF
TRBJ1-2 | TRBV4-1 | 15 | CASSPGDQPWAGYTF
TRBJ1-4 | TRBV7-9 | 15 | CASSASGRTGEKLFF
TRBJ2-6 | TRBV6-1 | 17 | CASSEFHGHSGANVLTF
TRBJ2-5 | TRBV27 | 15 | CASRIGTTALETQYF
TRBJ2-5 | TRBV6-1 | 15 | CASSGWGQYQETQYF
TRBJ1-4 | TRBV6-1 | 14 | CASRVLQGQEKLFF
TRBJ1-4 | TRBV29-1 | 12 | CSVKGTNEKLFF
TRBJ1-6 | TRBV6-5 | 16 | CASSYSWTGGNSPLHF
TRBJ1-2 | TRBV4-1 | 16 | CASSPQEADLVYGYTF
TRBJ2-7 | TRBV10-1 | 16 | CASSGTSGGRTYEQYF
TRBJ1-4 | TRBV12-5 | 14 | CASGPWGTGEKLFF
TRBJ2-7 | TRBV7-8 | 15 | CASSIGQRSSYEQYF
TRBJ1-1 | TRBV10-3 | 15 | CAISESRASGPEAFF
TRBJ2-7 | TRBV28 | 15 | CATDGLAGGEYEQYF
TRBJ2-7 | TRBV30 | 13 | CAWSPGQAYEQYF
TRBJ1-5 | TRBV7-9 | 13 | CASSLTGHQPQHF
TRBJ2-3 | TRBV4-1 | 16 | CASSQAPGQGTDTQYF
TRBJ1-4 | TRBV5-1 | 14 | CASSLGQGNEKLFF
TRBJ1-2 | TRBV5-1 | 20 | CASSSRRGETEKKSNYGYTF
TRBJ1-2 | TRBV9 | 15 | CASSVASGPGYGYTF
TRBJ2-3 | TRBV18 | 17 | CASSRPLAGANTDTQYF